The 8 T cell receptor beta chains given below trace back to one sample, sequenced in a study of T cells of healthy individuals. TCRdb re-called the 5' RACE reads with MiXCR, one entry per CDR3 protein. The repertoire holds about 41,000 distinct CDR3 sequences, approximately 4.5% seen once, with less than 9.5% in the top ten. These receptors were taken from a human donor in good health.

This clonotype was counted ten times or more. This chain joins TRBV18 and TRBJ1-1; 9 positions agree with TRBD1. Germline CDR1 and CDR2: KGHSH and LQKENI. The V gene end was trimmed by 3 bases and the J gene end by 0 bases; junction bases not matched to a gene: 5. The CDR3 has 16 residues. The CDR3, as DNA: TGTGCCAGCTCACCTAACCGGGACAGGGTGAACACTGAAGCTTTCTTT. It codes for CASSPNRDRVNTEAFF.

This clonotype was recorded at least ten times. CDR3 bases: TGTGCCAGCAGTGACAGGCCACATTCAACAGATACGCAGTATTTT. It is translated as CASSDRPHSTDTQYF. The chain couples TRBV6-4 to TRBJ2-3; D gene uncertain. CDR1 MRHNA and CDR2 SNTAGT come from the germline V gene. This CDR3 is built from 15 residues. V was pared by 2 bases and J by 3 bases, with 12 bases between.

The genes are TRBV19 and TRBJ1-2; tentatively, D is TRBD1 (5 bases). Germline loops: CDR1 LNHDA, CDR2 SQIVND (reference sequence). The CDR3 consists of 13 residues. Trimming pared 4 bases from V and 3 bases from J, leaving 9 bases between. CDR3 in DNA: TGTGCCAGTAGTACCGGGACTTACTATGGCTACACCTTC. It is translated as CASSTGTYYGYTF.

In its sample, this clonotype was seen many times. This chain links TRBV12-3 or TRBV12-4 with TRBJ1-1; D unclear. CDR3 length: 13 amino acids. V lost 3 bases to trimming and J lost 5 bases, with 10 bases between them. CDR3 in amino acids: CASSFLMGTEAFF. CDR3 nucleotides: TGTGCCAGCAGTTTCTTAATGGGGACTGAAGCTTTCTTT.

This chain connects TRBV5-1 to TRBJ2-7; TRBD1 might be the D (6 bases). Germline loops: CDR1 SGHRS, CDR2 YFSETQ. The CDR3 has 14 amino acids. The V end was cut by 1 base, the J end by 5 bases, with 13 bases between. The DNA of the CDR3 is TGCGCCAGCAGCTTGAGACAGGCAAAGGACGAGCAGTACTTC. It translates to CASSLRQAKDEQYF. The full variable domain, with the rest looked up from reference TRBV5-1 and TRBJ2-7, is KAGVTQTPRYLIKTRGQQVTLSCSPISGHRSVSWYQQTPGQGLQFLFEYFSETQRNKGNFPGRFSGRQFSNSRSEMNVSTLELGDSALYLCASSLRQAKDEQYFGPGTRLTVT.

This clonotype showed up many times. The chain uses TRBV5-1 and TRBJ2-1; the D gene is possibly TRBD1 (6 bases). The CDR3 consists of 14 residues. CDR1 and CDR2 (germline): SGHRS, YFSETQ. V was pared by 8 bases and J by 14 bases, with 26 bases between. The CDR3 spells CARFDRSPFTPEFF. CDR3 DNA: TGCGCCAGATTCGACAGGTCGCCTTTTACACCAGAGTTCTTC.

This clonotype appeared a few times. The rearrangement joins TRBV7-8 to TRBJ2-3; D is undetermined. This CDR3 is 17 amino acids long. The V gene lost 3 bases and the J gene lost 1 base, with 17 bases spanning the gap. Germline CDR1 reads SGHVS; CDR2 reads FQNEAQ. CDR3 residues: CASSFLLWERGTDTQYF. The DNA of the CDR3 is TGTGCCAGCAGCTTTTTGCTTTGGGAAAGGGGCACAGATACGCAGTATTTT.

At least ten counts were recorded for this clonotype. The chain employs TRBV20-1 and TRBJ2-3; the match to TRBD2 covers 8 bases. V lost 8 bases, J lost 2 bases, and 21 bases stayed unmatched. The CDR3 runs 18 residues. Per the germline V gene, CDR1 is DFQATT and CDR2 is SNEGSKA (reference sequence). The CDR3 reads CSIEEGGAGVGDTDTQYF. CDR3 nucleotide sequence: TGCAGTATTGAGGAGGGAGGAGCGGGAGTCGGGGACACAGATACGCAGTATTTT.